This TCR beta chain was profiled in a study of blood T cells in healthy people across ages. Points from the study as a whole: Per million T cells, TCR beta diversity dropped about linearly as age rose. The long-lived group displayed more naive CD4+ cells, plus higher diversity, than the aged donors did.

Trimming shortened V by 0 bases and J by 4 bases, and 10 bases separated the two germline ends. The CDR3 totals 13 residues. Germline V lookup: CDR1 GTSNPN, CDR2 SVGIG (reference sequence). Primed by a sample-barcoded 5' primer and a J-beta primer mix, a second PCR proceeded for about 6 to 11 cycles. Each of the cDNA molecules was tagged by a template-switch adaptor with 12 random nucleotides. TCRdb called the 5' RACE reads again in MiXCR, with one record for every CDR3 protein. The data hold fewer than 2,000,000 distinct CDR3 sequences, with approximately 32% observed a single time. This clonotype was detected once. The antigen is unknown.

Sequenced sample: blood. This rearrangement joins TRBV30 to TRBJ2-7; D ambiguous. This TCR derives from a woman aged 30 to 39 in good health. CDR3 amino acids: CAWSVQNLYEQYF. The CDR3 DNA is TGTGCCTGGAGTGTACAGAACTTGTACGAGCAGTACTTC.